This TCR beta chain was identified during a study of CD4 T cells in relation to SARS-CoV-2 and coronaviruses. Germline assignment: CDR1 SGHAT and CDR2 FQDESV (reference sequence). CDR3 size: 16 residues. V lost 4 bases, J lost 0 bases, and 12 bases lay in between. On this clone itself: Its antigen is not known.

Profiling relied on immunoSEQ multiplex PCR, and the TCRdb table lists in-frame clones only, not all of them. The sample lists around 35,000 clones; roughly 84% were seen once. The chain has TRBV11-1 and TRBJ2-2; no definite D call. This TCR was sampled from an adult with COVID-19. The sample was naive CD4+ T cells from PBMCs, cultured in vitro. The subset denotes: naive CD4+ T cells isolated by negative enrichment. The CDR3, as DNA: TGTGCCAGCAGCTCCCTTGCCGGTTCGAACACCGGGGAGCTGTTTTTT. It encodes CASSSLAGSNTGELFF.